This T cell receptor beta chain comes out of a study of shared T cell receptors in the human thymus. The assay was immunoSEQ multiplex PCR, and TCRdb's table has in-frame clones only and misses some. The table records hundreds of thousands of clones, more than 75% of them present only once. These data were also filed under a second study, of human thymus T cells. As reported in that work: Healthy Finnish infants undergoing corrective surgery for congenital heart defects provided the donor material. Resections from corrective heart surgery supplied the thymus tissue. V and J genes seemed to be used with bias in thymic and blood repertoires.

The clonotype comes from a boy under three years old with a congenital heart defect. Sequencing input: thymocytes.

Written as DNA, the CDR3 is TGTGCCAGTAGTATACCCCCGAACACCATATATTTT. Its translation: CASSIPPNTIYF. The chain links TRBV19 to TRBJ1-3; D gene unclear. The CDR3 sequence is 12 residues long. Germline CDR1 and CDR2: LNHDA and SQIVND (reference sequence). Trimming left V 2 bases short and J 7 bases short, with 6 bases between.